The rows below give T cell receptor beta chains drawn from one sample of a study of CD8+ T cells in alopecia areata. Clones were read by immunoSEQ multiplex PCR, and TCRdb kept only the in-frame ones, dropping some. The sample lists about 250,000 clones, 50% to 75% occurring once. The sequences come from CD4+ T cells sorted from blood, collected around week 54, from a patient treated with tofacitinib. These receptors were taken from a human donor with alopecia areata. Both conserved end residues are part of each CDR3. Each record gives: V gene, clone size, D gene, J gene, CDR3 DNA, CDR3 protein. The D gene is left open where the match is weak. Clone size appears in some rows only: once, few, many, or a class for an expanded clone.

TRBV7-2	NA	TRBD1	TRBJ2-3	TGTGCCAGCAGCTTAATGGGACAGGGTTTTACTTCGGATACGCAGTATTTT	CASSLMGQGFTSDTQYF
TRBV5-1	NA	NA	TRBJ2-3	TGCGCCAGCAGCGAGGGCGCGGGCACAGATACGCAGTATTTT	CASSEGAGTDTQYF
TRBV5-1	NA	NA	TRBJ2-7	TGCGCCAGCAGATCCAACGGCTACGAGCAGTACTTC	CASRSNGYEQYF
TRBV29-1	few	TRBD1	TRBJ2-2	TGCAGCGTACCGGACAGGGGGACCGGGGAGCTGTTTTTT	CSVPDRGTGELFF
TRBV30	NA	NA	TRBJ1-2	TGTGCCTGGATCAGGGGAAGTAACTATGGCTACACCTTC	CAWIRGSNYGYTF
TRBV5-6	NA	NA	TRBJ1-2	TGTGCCAGCAGTCCCACAGAACTCTATGGCTACACCTTC	CASSPTELYGYTF
TRBV9	NA	NA	TRBJ2-6	TGTGCCAGCAGCGTGATCTCTGGGGCCAACGTCCTGACTTTC	CASSVISGANVLTF
TRBV29-1	once	NA	TRBJ2-2	TGCAGCGTTGAACCCCGGGGGGCCGGCACCGGGGAGCTGTTTTTT	CSVEPRGAGTGELFF
TRBV27	NA	NA	TRBJ1-2	TGTGCCAGCAGACCAACAGGGCCCTATGGCTACACCTTC	CASRPTGPYGYTF
TRBV18	NA	NA	TRBJ2-5	TGTGCCAGCGCCAGCGAGGGCTCAGAGACCCAGTACTTC	CASASEGSETQYF
TRBV29-1	few	TRBD1	TRBJ2-5	TGCAGCGTTGTCCACCCCCGGGACAGGGGGCGAGAGACCCAGTACTTC	CSVVHPRDRGRETQYF
TRBV5-6	few	NA	TRBJ2-3	TGTGCCAGCAGCTTTCTTAGGGTGTCAGATACGCAGTATTTT	CASSFLRVSDTQYF
TRBV5-1	NA	NA	TRBJ2-3	TGCGCCAGCTCCCCCTTGGGGGATACGCAGTATTTT	CASSPLGDTQYF